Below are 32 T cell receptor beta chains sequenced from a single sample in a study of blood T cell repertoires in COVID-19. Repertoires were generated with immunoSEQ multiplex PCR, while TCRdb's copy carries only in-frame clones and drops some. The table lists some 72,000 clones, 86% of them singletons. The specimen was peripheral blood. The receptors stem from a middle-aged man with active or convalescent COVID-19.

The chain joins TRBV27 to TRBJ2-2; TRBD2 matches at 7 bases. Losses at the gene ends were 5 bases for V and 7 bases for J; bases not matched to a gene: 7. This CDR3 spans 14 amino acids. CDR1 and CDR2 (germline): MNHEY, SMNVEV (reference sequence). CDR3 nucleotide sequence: TGTGCCAGCAGTCAACTAGCGCGAGTCGGGGAGCTGTTTTTT. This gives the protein CASSQLARVGELFF.

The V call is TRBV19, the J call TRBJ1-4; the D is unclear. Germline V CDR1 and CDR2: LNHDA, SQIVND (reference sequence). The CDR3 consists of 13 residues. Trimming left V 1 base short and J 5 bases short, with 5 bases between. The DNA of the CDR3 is TGTGCCAGTAGTATAGGCTACAATGAAAAACTGTTTTTT. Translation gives CASSIGYNEKLFF.

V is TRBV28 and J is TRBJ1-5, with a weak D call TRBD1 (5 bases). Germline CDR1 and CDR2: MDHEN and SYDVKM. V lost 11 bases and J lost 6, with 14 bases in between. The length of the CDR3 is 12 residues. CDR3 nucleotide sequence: TGTGCCGTACAGGTTGCAACTCAGCCCCAGCATTTT. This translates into CAVQVATQPQHF.

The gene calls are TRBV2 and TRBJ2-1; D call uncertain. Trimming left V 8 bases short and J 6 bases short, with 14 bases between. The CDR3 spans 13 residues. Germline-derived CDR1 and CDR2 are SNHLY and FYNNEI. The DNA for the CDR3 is TGTGCCAGCGATACACCCGAGGTCAATGAGCAGTTCTTC. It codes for CASDTPEVNEQFF.

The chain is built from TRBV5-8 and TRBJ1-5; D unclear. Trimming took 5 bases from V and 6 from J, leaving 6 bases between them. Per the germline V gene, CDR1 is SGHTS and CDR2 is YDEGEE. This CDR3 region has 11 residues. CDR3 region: CASSRSQPQHF. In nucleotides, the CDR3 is TGTGCCAGCAGTAGGAGTCAGCCCCAGCATTTT.

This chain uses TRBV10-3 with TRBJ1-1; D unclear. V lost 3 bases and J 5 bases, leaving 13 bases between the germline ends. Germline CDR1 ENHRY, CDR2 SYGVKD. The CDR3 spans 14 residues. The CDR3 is CAISDSRGETEAFF. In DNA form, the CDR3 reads TGTGCCATCAGTGATTCTCGCGGGGAGACTGAAGCTTTCTTT.

The CDR3 spells CASSLYVAGGNYGYTF. The CDR3 bases are TGTGCCAGCAGTTTATATGTGGCAGGTGGGAACTATGGCTACACCTTC. V is TRBV28 and J is TRBJ1-2; D is ambiguous. The CDR3 runs to 16 residues. V was pared by 1 base and J by 2 bases, with 14 bases between. Germline loops: CDR1 MDHEN, CDR2 SYDVKM.

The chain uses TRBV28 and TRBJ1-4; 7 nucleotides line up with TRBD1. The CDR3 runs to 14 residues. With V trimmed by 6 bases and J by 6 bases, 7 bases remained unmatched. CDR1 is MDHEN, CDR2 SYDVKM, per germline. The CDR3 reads CASSATGVDEKLFF. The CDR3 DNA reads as TGTGCCAGCAGCGCCACAGGGGTGGATGAAAAACTGTTTTTT.

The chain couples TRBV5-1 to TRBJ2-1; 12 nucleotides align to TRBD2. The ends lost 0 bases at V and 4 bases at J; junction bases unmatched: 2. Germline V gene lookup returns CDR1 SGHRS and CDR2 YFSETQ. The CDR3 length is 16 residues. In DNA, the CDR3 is TGCGCCAGCAGCTTGGCTAGCGGGGGGGCATACAATGAGCAGTTCTTC. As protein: CASSLASGGAYNEQFF.

CDR3 sequence (DNA): TGCGCCAGCGGCGCCGGACAGAGCGAAGATACGCAGTATTTT. Encoded protein: CASGAGQSEDTQYF. The V and J genes are TRBV5-1 and TRBJ2-3; possible D gene TRBD1, 6 bases. There are 14 residues in the CDR3. Germline CDR1 reads SGHRS; CDR2 reads YFSETQ. Between the trimmed V and J ends, which lost 7 bases and 5 bases, there was a span of 17 bases.

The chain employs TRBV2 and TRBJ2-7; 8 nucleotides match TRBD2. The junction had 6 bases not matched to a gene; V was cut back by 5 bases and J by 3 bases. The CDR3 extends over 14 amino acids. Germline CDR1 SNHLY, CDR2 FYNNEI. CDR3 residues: CASSTRGVLYEQYF. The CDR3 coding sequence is TGTGCCAGCAGTACGCGGGGGGTCCTCTACGAGCAGTACTTC. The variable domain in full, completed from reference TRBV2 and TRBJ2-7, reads EPEVTQTPSHQVTQMGQEVILRCVPISNHLYFYWYRQILGQKVEFLVSFYNNEISEKSEIFDDQFSVERPDGSNFTLKIRSTKLEDSAMYFCASSTRGVLYEQYFGPGTRLTVT.

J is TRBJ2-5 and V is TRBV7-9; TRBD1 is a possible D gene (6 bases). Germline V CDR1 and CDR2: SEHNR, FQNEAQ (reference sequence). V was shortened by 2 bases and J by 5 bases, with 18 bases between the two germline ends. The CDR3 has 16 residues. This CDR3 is CASSLSVAGVKETQYF. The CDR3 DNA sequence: TGTGCCAGCAGCTTATCCGTGGCAGGGGTGAAGGAGACCCAGTACTTC.

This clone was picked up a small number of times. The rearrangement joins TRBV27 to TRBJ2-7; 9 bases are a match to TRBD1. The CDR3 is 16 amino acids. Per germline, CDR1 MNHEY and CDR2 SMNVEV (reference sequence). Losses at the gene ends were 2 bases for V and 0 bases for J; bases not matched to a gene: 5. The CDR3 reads CASSLGGTGISYEQYV. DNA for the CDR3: TGTGCCAGCAGTTTAGGCGGGACAGGGATCTCCTACGAGCAGTACGTC.

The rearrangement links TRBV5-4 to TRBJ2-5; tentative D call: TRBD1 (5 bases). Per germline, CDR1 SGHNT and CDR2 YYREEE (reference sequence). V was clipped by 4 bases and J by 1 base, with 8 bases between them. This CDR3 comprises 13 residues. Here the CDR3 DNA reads TGTGCCAGCAGCCCTAGGGGCCAAGAGACCCAGTACTTC. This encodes CASSPRGQETQYF.

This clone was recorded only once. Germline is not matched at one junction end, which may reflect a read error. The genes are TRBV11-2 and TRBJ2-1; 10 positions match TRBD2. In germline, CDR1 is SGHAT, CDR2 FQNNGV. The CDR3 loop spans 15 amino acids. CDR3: CASRLAGGPYNEQFF. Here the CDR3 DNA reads TGTGCCAGCAGGTTAGCGGGGGGACCCTACAATGAGCAGTTCTTC.

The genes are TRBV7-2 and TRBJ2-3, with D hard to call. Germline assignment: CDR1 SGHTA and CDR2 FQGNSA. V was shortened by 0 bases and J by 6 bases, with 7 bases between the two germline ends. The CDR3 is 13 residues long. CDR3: CASSLAGRDTQYF. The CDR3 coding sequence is TGTGCCAGCAGCTTAGCGGGCAGGGATACGCAGTATTTT.

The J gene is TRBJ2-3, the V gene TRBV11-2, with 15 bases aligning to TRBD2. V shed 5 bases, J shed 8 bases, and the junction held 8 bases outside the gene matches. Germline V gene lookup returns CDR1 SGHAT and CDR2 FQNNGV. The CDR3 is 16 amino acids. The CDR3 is CASSPGLAGGLATQYF. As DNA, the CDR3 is TGTGCCAGCAGCCCTGGACTAGCGGGGGGGCTAGCTACGCAGTATTTT.

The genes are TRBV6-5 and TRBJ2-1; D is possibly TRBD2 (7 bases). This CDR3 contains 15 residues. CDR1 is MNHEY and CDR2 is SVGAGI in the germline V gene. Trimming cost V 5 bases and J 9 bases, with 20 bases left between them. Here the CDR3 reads CASSREGGPTSEQFF. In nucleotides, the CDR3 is TGTGCCAGCAGTCGCGAGGGGGGGCCTACGTCTGAGCAGTTCTTC.

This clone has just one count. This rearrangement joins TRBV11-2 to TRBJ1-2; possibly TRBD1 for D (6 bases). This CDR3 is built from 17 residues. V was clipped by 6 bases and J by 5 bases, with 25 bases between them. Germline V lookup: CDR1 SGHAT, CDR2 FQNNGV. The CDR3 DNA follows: TGTGCCAGCAGGGAGGCCGGGACACAATCCCTTCCTTATGGCTACACCTTC. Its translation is CASREAGTQSLPYGYTF.

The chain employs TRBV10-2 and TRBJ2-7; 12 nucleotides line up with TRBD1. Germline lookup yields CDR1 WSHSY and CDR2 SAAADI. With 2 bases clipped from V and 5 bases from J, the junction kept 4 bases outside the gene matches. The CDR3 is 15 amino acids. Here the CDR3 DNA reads TGCGCCAGCAGTGAGGTCGGGACAGGGGGCAACGAGCAGTACTTC. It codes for CASSEVGTGGNEQYF.

The CDR3 region is CAISERPGRQPYSNQPQHF. The CDR3 DNA reads as TGTGCCATCAGTGAGAGGCCAGGTAGGCAGCCTTATAGCAATCAGCCCCAGCATTTT. The V gene is TRBV10-3, the J gene TRBJ1-5; no firm D call. The CDR3 totals 19 residues. Germline loops: CDR1 ENHRY, CDR2 SYGVKD. V lost 2 bases and J lost 0, with 20 bases in between.

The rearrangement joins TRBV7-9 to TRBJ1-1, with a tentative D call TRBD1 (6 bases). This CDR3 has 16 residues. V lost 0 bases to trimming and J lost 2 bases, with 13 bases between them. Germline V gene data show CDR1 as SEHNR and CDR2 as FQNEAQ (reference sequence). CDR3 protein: CASSLARGGINTEAFF. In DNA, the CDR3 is TGTGCCAGCAGCTTAGCCAGGGGTGGGATAAACACTGAAGCTTTCTTT.

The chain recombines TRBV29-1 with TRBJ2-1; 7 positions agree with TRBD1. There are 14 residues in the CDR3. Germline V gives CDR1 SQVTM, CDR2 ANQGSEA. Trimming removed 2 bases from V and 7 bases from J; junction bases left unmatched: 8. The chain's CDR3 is CSVERDPTGNEQFF. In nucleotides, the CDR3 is TGCAGCGTTGAAAGAGACCCGACAGGGAATGAGCAGTTCTTC.

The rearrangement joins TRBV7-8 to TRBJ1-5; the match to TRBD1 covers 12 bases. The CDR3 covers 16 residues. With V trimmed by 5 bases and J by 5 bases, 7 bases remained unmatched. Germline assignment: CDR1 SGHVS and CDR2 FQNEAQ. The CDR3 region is CASSPDRDRGHQPQHF. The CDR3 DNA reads TGTGCCAGCAGCCCCGACCGGGACAGGGGGCATCAGCCCCAGCATTTT.

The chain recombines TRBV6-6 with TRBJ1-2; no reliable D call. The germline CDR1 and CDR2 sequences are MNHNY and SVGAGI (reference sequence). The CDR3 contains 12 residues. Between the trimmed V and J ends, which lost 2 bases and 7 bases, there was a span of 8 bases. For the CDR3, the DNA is TGTGCCAGCAGTTACGCGGCATCTGGCTACACCTTC. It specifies CASSYAASGYTF.

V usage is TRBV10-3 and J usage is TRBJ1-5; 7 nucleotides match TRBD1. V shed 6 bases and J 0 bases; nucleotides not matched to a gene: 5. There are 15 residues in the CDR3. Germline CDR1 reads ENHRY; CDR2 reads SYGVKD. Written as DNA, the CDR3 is TGTGCCATCAGGCCCGGGACAGATAGCAATCAGCCCCAGCATTTT. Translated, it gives CAIRPGTDSNQPQHF.

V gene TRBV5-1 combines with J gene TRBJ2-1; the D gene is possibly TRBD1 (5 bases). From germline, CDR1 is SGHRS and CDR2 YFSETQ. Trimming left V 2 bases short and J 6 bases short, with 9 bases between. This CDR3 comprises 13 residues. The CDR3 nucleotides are TGCGCCAGCAGCTTACAGGATTTCAATGAGCAGTTCTTC. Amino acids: CASSLQDFNEQFF.

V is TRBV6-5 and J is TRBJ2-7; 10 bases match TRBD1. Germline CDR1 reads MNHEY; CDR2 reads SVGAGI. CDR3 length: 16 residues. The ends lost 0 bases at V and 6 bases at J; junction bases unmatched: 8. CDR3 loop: CASSYSTRDRGSEQYF. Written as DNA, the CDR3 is TGTGCCAGCAGTTACTCGACTAGGGACAGGGGTTCCGAGCAGTACTTC.

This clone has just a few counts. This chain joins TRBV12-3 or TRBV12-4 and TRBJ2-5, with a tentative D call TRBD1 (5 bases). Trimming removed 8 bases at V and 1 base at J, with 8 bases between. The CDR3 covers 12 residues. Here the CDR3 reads CASGATQETQYF. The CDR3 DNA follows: TGTGCCAGCGGGGCCACCCAAGAGACCCAGTACTTC.

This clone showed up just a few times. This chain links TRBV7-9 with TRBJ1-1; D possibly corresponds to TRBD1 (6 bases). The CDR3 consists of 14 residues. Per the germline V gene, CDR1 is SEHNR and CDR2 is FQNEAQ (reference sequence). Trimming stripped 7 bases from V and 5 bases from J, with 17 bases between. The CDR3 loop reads CASTDLGGGTEAFF. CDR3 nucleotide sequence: TGTGCCAGCACCGATTTAGGGGGAGGGACTGAAGCTTTCTTT.

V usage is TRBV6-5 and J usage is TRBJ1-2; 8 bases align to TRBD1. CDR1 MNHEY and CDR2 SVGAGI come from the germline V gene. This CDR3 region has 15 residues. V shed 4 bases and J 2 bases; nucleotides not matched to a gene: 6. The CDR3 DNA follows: TGTGCCAGCAGTTTCTCGGACAGGGCCAACTATGGCTACACCTTC. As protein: CASSFSDRANYGYTF.

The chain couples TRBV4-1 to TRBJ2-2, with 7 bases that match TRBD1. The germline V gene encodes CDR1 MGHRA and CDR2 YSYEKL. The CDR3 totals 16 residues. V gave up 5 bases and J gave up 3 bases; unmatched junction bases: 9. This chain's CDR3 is CASSSRTGVDTGELFF. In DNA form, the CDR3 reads TGCGCCAGCAGCTCTCGTACAGGGGTGGACACCGGGGAGCTGTTTTTT.